This T cell receptor (beta chain) was sequenced in a study of blood T cell repertoires in COVID-19. Study information: COVID-19 samples, acute and convalescent, were from the United States, Italy and Spain.

Looked up from germline, CDR1 is LNHDA and CDR2 is SQIVND (reference sequence). Deletions cut 5 bases from V and 6 bases from J, with 14 bases between. The CDR3 runs to 13 residues. Source study methods: How many nucleated cells were present was estimated from reference gene primer amplification. Using immunoSEQ multiplex PCR, the repertoire was profiled, and TCRdb retains in-frame clones only, with some absent. V and J calls and clone size come straight from that table; D and trimming were deduced from the DNA. The top ten clones hold approximately 25% of a sample with approximately 94,000 clones, about four fifths of them seen once.

The clonotype was recovered from a human donor in a cohort sampled during active COVID-19. The sequenced sample was peripheral blood. The rearrangement links TRBV19 to TRBJ2-7; no reliable D call. The CDR3 sequence is CASSPLAEAEQYF. The DNA of the CDR3 is TGTGCCAGTAGTCCATTGGCGGAAGCCGAGCAGTACTTC.